This T cell receptor (beta chain) was captured in a study of blood T cell repertoires in COVID-19. The wider study: Samples of COVID-19 (acute and convalescent) were obtained from the United States, Italy and Spain. Sources were T cells, B-cell-depleted T cells, or PBMCs; the material itself was cDNA or gDNA.

Original processing notes: The authors estimated nucleated cell counts from reference gene primer amplification. Repertoires were generated with immunoSEQ multiplex PCR, while TCRdb's copy carries only in-frame clones and drops some. From that table come the V and J calls and clone size; the DNA was used to work out D and trimming. The top ten hold 10% to 15% of the sample, which has around 160,000 clones, 80% seen once. The CDR3 length is 17 residues. Trimming took off 0 bases at V and 0 bases at J, with 11 bases between the two ends. Per the germline V gene, CDR1 is LGHNA and CDR2 is YSLEER. The chain combines TRBV4-3 with TRBJ2-2; D is uncertain. The sequencing input was peripheral blood. The sequence was obtained from a man in his sixties with active or convalescent COVID-19. The DNA of the CDR3 is TGCGCCAGCAGCCAAGACCCATCAAGCGCGAACACCGGGGAGCTGTTTTTT. Its protein is CASSQDPSSANTGELFF.